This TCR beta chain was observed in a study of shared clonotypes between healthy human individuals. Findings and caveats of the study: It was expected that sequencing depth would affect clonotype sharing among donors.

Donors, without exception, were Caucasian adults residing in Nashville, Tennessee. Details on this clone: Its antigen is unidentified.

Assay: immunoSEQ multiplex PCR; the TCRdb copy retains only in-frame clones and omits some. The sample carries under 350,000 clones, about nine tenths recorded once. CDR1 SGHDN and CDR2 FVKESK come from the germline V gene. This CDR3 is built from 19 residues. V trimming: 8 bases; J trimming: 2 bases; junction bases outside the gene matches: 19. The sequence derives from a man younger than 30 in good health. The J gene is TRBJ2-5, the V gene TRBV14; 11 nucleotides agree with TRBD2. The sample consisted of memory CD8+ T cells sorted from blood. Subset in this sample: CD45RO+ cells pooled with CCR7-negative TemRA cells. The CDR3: CASHPLDRGTSGTQETQYF. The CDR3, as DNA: TGTGCCAGCCATCCTCTGGACAGAGGGACTAGCGGCACTCAAGAGACCCAGTACTTC.